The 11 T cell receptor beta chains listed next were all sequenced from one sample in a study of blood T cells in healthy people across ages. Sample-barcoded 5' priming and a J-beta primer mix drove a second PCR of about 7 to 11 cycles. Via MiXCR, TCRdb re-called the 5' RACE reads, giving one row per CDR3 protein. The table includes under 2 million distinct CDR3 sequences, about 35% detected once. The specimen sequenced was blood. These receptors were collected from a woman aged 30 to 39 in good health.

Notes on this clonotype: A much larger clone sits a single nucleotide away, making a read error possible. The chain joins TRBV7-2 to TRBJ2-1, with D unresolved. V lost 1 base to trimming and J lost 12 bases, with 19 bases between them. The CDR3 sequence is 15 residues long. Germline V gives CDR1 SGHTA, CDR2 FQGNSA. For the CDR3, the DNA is TGTGCCAGCAGCTTAGAAGGTTCTAAGGGCGATGGGCAGTTCTTC. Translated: CASSLEGSKGDGQFF.

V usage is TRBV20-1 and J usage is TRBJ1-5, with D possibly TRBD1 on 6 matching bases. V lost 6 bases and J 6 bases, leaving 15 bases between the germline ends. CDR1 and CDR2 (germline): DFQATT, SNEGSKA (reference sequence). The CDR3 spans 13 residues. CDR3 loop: CSAREGVGQPQHF. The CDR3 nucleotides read TGCAGTGCCCGCGAGGGGGTTGGTCAGCCCCAGCATTTT.

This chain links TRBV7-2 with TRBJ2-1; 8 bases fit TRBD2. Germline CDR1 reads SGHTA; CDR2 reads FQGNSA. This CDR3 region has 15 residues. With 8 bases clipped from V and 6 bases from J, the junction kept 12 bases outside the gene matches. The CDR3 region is CASGEGRTSSNEQFF. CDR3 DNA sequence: TGTGCCAGCGGGGAAGGGAGGACTAGCAGCAATGAGCAGTTCTTC.

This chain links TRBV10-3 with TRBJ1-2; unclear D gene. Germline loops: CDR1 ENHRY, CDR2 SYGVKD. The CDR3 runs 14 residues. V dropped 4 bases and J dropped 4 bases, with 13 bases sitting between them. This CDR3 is CAISGPGSGYGYTF. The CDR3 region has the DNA TGTGCCATCAGTGGACCCGGATCCGGCTATGGCTACACCTTC.

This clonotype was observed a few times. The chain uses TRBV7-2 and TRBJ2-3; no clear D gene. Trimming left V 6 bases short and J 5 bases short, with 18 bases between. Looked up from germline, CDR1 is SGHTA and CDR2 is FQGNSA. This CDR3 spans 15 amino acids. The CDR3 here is CASSLEQWAGDTQYF. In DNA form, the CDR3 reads TGTGCCAGCAGTCTAGAGCAATGGGCCGGAGATACGCAGTATTTT.

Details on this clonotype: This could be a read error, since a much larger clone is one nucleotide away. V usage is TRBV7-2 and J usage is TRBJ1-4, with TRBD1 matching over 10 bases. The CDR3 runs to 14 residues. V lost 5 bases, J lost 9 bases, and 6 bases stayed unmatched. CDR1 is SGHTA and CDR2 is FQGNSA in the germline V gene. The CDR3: CASSGDRGHKKLFF. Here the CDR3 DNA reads TGTGCCAGCAGCGGGGACAGGGGCCATAAAAAACTGTTTTTT.

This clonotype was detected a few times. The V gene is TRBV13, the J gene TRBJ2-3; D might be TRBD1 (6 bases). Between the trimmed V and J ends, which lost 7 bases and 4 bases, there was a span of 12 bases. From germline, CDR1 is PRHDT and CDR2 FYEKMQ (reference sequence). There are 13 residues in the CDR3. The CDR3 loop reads CASKIRTADTQYF. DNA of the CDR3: TGTGCCAGCAAGATAAGGACAGCAGATACGCAGTATTTT.

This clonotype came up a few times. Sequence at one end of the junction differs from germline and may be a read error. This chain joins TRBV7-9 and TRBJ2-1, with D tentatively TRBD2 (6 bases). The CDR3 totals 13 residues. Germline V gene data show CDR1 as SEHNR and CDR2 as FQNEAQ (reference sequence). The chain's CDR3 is CASSHGTPNGQFF. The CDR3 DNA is TGTGCCAGCAGCCACGGGACTCCCAATGGGCAGTTCTTC.

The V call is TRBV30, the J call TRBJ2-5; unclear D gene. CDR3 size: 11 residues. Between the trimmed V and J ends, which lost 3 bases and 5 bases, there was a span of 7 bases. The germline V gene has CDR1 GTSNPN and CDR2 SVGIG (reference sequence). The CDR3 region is CAWRFGETQYF. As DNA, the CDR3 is TGTGCCTGGAGATTCGGTGAGACCCAGTACTTC.

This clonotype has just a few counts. The CDR3 DNA is TGCGCCAGCAGCCCTACGACTAGCGGGAGTCCAGATACGCAGTATTTT. It specifies CASSPTTSGSPDTQYF. The rearrangement uses TRBV4-1 and TRBJ2-3; 12 bases agree with TRBD2. Per the germline V gene, CDR1 is MGHRA and CDR2 is YSYEKL. The CDR3 is made up of 16 amino acids. J lost 4 bases, V lost 4 bases, and 6 bases had no gene match.

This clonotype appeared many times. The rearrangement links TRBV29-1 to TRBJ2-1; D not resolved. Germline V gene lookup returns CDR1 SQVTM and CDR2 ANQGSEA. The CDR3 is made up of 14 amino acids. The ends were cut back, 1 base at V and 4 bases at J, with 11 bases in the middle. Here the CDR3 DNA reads TGCAGCGTTGAAGGGGCGAGGCAATACAATGAGCAGTTCTTC. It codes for CSVEGARQYNEQFF.